The 16 T cell receptor beta chains reported below all come from one sample, sequenced in a study of T-cell memory formation after mild COVID-19. Via MiXCR, TCRdb re-called the 5' RACE reads, giving one row per CDR3 protein. The repertoire has about 30,000 distinct CDR3 sequences, 12% of them found once; the top ten carry 15%. The sequenced sample consisted of PBMCs or a T cell subset sorted from them (not recorded which). These receptors originate from an adult woman who had mild COVID-19 (a few samples of this study predate the infection). Cell type and time point are not known.

This clonotype was picked up many times. The CDR3 region has the DNA TGCAGCGTTTTCCTCCAGGGTGGGGGCGAAAAACTGTTTTTT. Translating it yields CSVFLQGGGEKLFF. The V and J genes are TRBV29-1 and TRBJ1-4; D might be TRBD1 (6 bases). Germline V gene data show CDR1 as SQVTM and CDR2 as ANQGSEA. This CDR3 is 14 amino acids long. Trimming removed 5 bases at V and 8 bases at J, with 18 bases between.

This clonotype has ten or more counts. This chain uses TRBV18 with TRBJ2-1; 7 bases line up with TRBD1. Germline trimming cut 4 bases from V and 5 bases from J; bases unmatched to any gene: 8. The CDR3 is 15 amino acids. Germline assignment: CDR1 KGHSH and CDR2 LQKENI. The CDR3 bases are TGTGCCAGCTCACGTCCCCGAGGGGGCCACAATGAGCAGTTCTTC. Translated, it gives CASSRPRGGHNEQFF.

This clonotype was seen ten or more times. The DNA for the CDR3 is TGTGCCAGCAGCTTAACCTGGGGACAGCTCACCGGGGAGCTGTTTTTT. This encodes CASSLTWGQLTGELFF. The chain couples TRBV7-4 to TRBJ2-2; TRBD1 matches at 7 bases. After removal of 2 bases from V and 4 bases from J, the junction contained 7 bases not matched to a gene. The germline V gene has CDR1 SGHVT and CDR2 SQSDAQ. This CDR3 is 16 amino acids long.

This clonotype was observed many times. J is TRBJ2-3 and V is TRBV7-2, with D possibly called TRBD1 or TRBD2 (5 bases each). In germline, CDR1 is SGHTA, CDR2 FQGNSA. Trimming left V 3 bases short and J 5 bases short, with 12 bases between. The CDR3 loop spans 14 amino acids. The CDR3 loop is CASSLVRGEDTQYF. In DNA, the CDR3 is TGTGCCAGCAGCTTGGTTAGAGGGGAAGATACGCAGTATTTT.

This clonotype has ten or more counts. The V call is TRBV30, the J call TRBJ2-1; 9 bases match TRBD2. CDR1 and CDR2 (germline): GTSNPN, SVGIG (reference sequence). This CDR3 spans 15 amino acids. Unmatched junction bases numbered 12, after V lost 4 bases and J lost 8 bases. The CDR3 nucleotides are TGTGCCTGGAATTTACGAGCGGGAGGAAGGGATGAGCAGTTCTTC. This encodes CAWNLRAGGRDEQFF.

The J gene is TRBJ1-1, the V gene TRBV7-9; a weak D match, TRBD1 (6 bases). Germline values: CDR1 SEHNR, CDR2 FQNEAQ (reference sequence). The V end lost 1 base, the J end lost 4 bases, and 13 bases lay between the germline ends. This CDR3 is 15 amino acids long. CDR3 residues: CASSLGPKGVTEAFF. In nucleotides, the CDR3 is TGTGCCAGCAGCTTAGGTCCCAAGGGGGTCACTGAAGCTTTCTTT.

The chain joins TRBV5-1 to TRBJ2-2, with D possibly being TRBD1 or TRBD2 (5 bases each). The V end was cut by 5 bases, the J end by 2 bases, with 19 bases between. Germline V gene sequence: CDR1 SGHRS, CDR2 YFSETQ. The CDR3 is made up of 17 amino acids. CDR3 region: CASREDLSGGNTGELFF. The CDR3 nucleotides are TGCGCCAGCAGAGAAGATCTTTCTGGGGGTAACACCGGGGAGCTGTTTTTT.

This clonotype was counted at least ten times. V gene TRBV6-5 combines with J gene TRBJ1-1; D is undetermined. The CDR3 runs to 11 residues. Germline values: CDR1 MNHEY, CDR2 SVGAGI. Trimming cost V 1 base and J 10 bases, with 7 bases left between them. DNA for the CDR3: TGTGCCAGCAGTTACTGGGGTGGAGCTTTCTTT. It translates to CASSYWGGAFF.

Ten or more counts support this clonotype. The chain uses TRBV10-3 and TRBJ1-4, with unresolved D. The V and J ends lost 5 bases and 0 bases respectively, with 10 bases between them. The CDR3 consists of 15 residues. Germline V gene data show CDR1 as ENHRY and CDR2 as SYGVKD. The DNA for the CDR3 is TGTGCCATCAGTAGAGAACCTACAACTAATGAAAAACTGTTTTTT. It codes for CAISREPTTNEKLFF.

The V call is TRBV5-1, the J call TRBJ2-5; 9 bases fit TRBD2. J lost 5 bases, V lost 0 bases, and 11 bases had no gene match. The CDR3 extends over 17 amino acids. Germline loops: CDR1 SGHRS, CDR2 YFSETQ. This chain's CDR3 is CASSLGRSGGIRETQYF. In nucleotides, the CDR3 is TGCGCCAGCAGCTTGGGTCGGAGCGGGGGGATTCGGGAGACCCAGTACTTC.

The sample holds many counts of this clonotype. The chain links TRBV2 to TRBJ2-7; 12 bases map to TRBD2. Germline CDR1 and CDR2: SNHLY and FYNNEI. With V trimmed by 9 bases and J by 2 bases, 11 bases remained unmatched. CDR3 length equals 16 residues. The CDR3 spells CASAGLAGPTPYEQYF. The DNA of the CDR3 is TGTGCCAGTGCGGGACTAGCGGGCCCCACTCCCTACGAGCAGTACTTC.

This clonotype occurred many times. CDR3 DNA sequence: TGTGCCAGCAGCGTGGGTCACTACAATGAGCAGTTCTTC. It is translated as CASSVGHYNEQFF. The genes are TRBV9 and TRBJ2-1, with D hard to call. The V gene lost 2 bases and the J gene lost 3 bases, with 6 bases spanning the gap. The CDR3 runs 13 residues. Germline CDR1 is SGDLS and CDR2 is YYNGEE.

There are many counts of this clonotype. The V call is TRBV7-9, the J call TRBJ1-1; D not certain. CDR3 length: 14 amino acids. V was trimmed by 5 bases and J by 1 base, leaving 11 bases between them. Germline CDR1 is SEHNR and CDR2 is FQNEAQ (reference sequence). CDR3 residues: CASSTVRENTEAFF. The CDR3 nucleotides are TGTGCCAGCAGCACCGTCCGAGAGAACACTGAAGCTTTCTTT.

This clonotype is labeled as medium-sized. The J gene is TRBJ1-1, the V gene TRBV5-1; perhaps TRBD1 as D (5 bases). Trimming removed 4 bases from V and 2 bases from J, with 15 bases in between. Germline CDR1 SGHRS, CDR2 YFSETQ. The length of the CDR3 is 15 residues. CDR3 bases: TGCGCCAGCAGCCGACTCCAGGGTGACAACACTGAAGCTTTCTTT. As protein: CASSRLQGDNTEAFF.

This clonotype showed up many times. The V and J genes are TRBV7-8 and TRBJ1-5, with D possibly matching TRBD1 (5 bases). V was trimmed by 2 bases and J by 5 bases, leaving 16 bases between them. In germline, CDR1 is SGHVS, CDR2 FQNEAQ. The length of the CDR3 is 16 residues. The CDR3 region is CASSLIYSGVYQPQHF. The CDR3, as DNA: TGTGCCAGCAGCTTAATTTATTCGGGGGTGTATCAGCCCCAGCATTTT.

This clonotype was observed many times. The rearrangement uses TRBV3-1 and TRBJ1-2, with D unclear. The germline V gene has CDR1 LGHDT and CDR2 YNNKEL (reference sequence). This CDR3 has 12 amino acids. Trimming removed 6 bases from V and 2 bases from J, with 7 bases in between. The CDR3 here is CASRDGNYGYTF. CDR3 nucleotides: TGTGCCAGCAGGGACGGCAACTATGGCTACACCTTC.